This is a list of T cell receptor beta chains from one sample in a study of T cell repertoires in cytomegalovirus infection. TCRdb reprocessed the reads with MiXCR, giving one entry per CDR3 protein. The top ten clones hold around a sixth of a sample with 200,000 to 250,000 distinct CDR3 sequences, approximately 24% of them seen once. The specimen sequenced was CD8+ T cells from PBMCs. The source is a human donor in good health (CMV status not recorded). Some clones in this sample may be carry-over from other donors' samples. CDR3s include the opening cysteine and the closing phenylalanine or tryptophan. A D gene is named only where the DNA matches it firmly. Size values are once, few and many counts, or a class for expanded clones, and some rows have none.

clone_size: few
d_call: TRBD2
j_call: TRBJ2-1
v_call: TRBV2
cdr3_aa: CASSMTSGGAGEQFF
cdr3_nt: TGTGCCAGCAGTATGACTAGCGGGGGGGCAGGTGAGCAGTTCTTC

clone_size: NA
d_call: NA
j_call: TRBJ2-1
v_call: TRBV20-1
cdr3_aa: CSARDLSTAHYNEQFF
cdr3_nt: TGCAGTGCTAGAGATTTAAGTACAGCTCATTACAATGAGCAGTTCTTC

clone_size: once
d_call: NA
j_call: TRBJ1-1
v_call: TRBV20-1
cdr3_aa: CSARPANTEAFF
cdr3_nt: TGCAGTGCTAGACCCGCTAACACTGAAGCTTTCTTT

clone_size: NA
d_call: TRBD2
j_call: TRBJ2-1
v_call: TRBV27
cdr3_aa: CASSSDLAGYNEQFF
cdr3_nt: TGTGCCAGCAGTTCGGACCTAGCGGGCTACAATGAGCAGTTCTTC

clone_size: NA
d_call: NA
j_call: TRBJ2-3
v_call: TRBV13
cdr3_aa: CASKLRLSRVDTQYF
cdr3_nt: TGTGCCAGCAAACTGAGGCTATCGAGAGTGGATACGCAGTATTTT

clone_size: few
d_call: NA
j_call: TRBJ2-7
v_call: TRBV29-1
cdr3_aa: CSVEDRNRALGEPEQYF
cdr3_nt: TGCAGCGTTGAAGATAGGAACCGGGCCCTGGGGGAACCCGAGCAGTACTTC

clone_size: NA
d_call: NA
j_call: TRBJ2-1
v_call: TRBV27
cdr3_aa: CASLPTDSYNEQFF
cdr3_nt: TGTGCCAGCCTCCCGACAGACTCCTACAATGAGCAGTTCTTC

clone_size: NA
d_call: NA
j_call: TRBJ2-7
v_call: TRBV13
cdr3_aa: CASSTGNSYEQYF
cdr3_nt: TGTGCCAGCAGCACCGGGAACAGCTACGAGCAGTACTTC

clone_size: many
d_call: NA
j_call: TRBJ1-2
v_call: TRBV12-3/TRBV12-4
cdr3_aa: CASSLGAGYTF
cdr3_nt: TGTGCCAGCAGCCTCGGGGCCGGCTACACCTTC

clone_size: many
d_call: TRBD1
j_call: TRBJ1-1
v_call: TRBV11-1
cdr3_aa: CASSSRQGLNTEAFF
cdr3_nt: TGTGCCAGCAGCTCGCGACAGGGACTGAACACTGAAGCTTTCTTT

clone_size: NA
d_call: NA
j_call: TRBJ2-2
v_call: TRBV28
cdr3_aa: CASSFYRNTGELFF
cdr3_nt: TGTGCCAGCAGTTTCTACAGGAACACCGGGGAGCTGTTTTTT

clone_size: NA
d_call: NA
j_call: TRBJ1-1
v_call: TRBV6-6
cdr3_aa: CASSSYSRLMNTEAFF
cdr3_nt: TGTGCCAGCAGTTCCTACTCCCGACTTATGAACACTGAAGCTTTCTTT

clone_size: NA
d_call: TRBD1
j_call: TRBJ1-1
v_call: TRBV5-6
cdr3_aa: CASSPYGGTGANTEAFF
cdr3_nt: TGTGCCAGCAGCCCGTACGGAGGGACAGGCGCTAACACTGAAGCTTTCTTT

clone_size: many
d_call: NA
j_call: TRBJ2-7
v_call: TRBV7-9
cdr3_aa: CASSQTSYEQYF
cdr3_nt: TGTGCCAGCAGCCAGACATCCTACGAGCAGTACTTC

clone_size: NA
d_call: NA
j_call: TRBJ2-1
v_call: TRBV6-2/TRBV6-3
cdr3_aa: CASSYLPEDEQFF
cdr3_nt: TGTGCCAGCAGTTACCTACCAGAGGATGAGCAGTTCTTC

clone_size: NA
d_call: TRBD2
j_call: TRBJ2-1
v_call: TRBV2
cdr3_aa: CASKSGTSGGHEQFF
cdr3_nt: TGTGCCAGCAAATCCGGGACTAGCGGGGGTCATGAGCAGTTCTTC

clone_size: NA
d_call: TRBD1
j_call: TRBJ1-1
v_call: TRBV28
cdr3_aa: CASSSYRGMNTEAFF
cdr3_nt: TGTGCCAGCAGTTCTTACAGGGGGATGAACACTGAAGCTTTCTTT

clone_size: NA
d_call: TRBD2
j_call: TRBJ2-1
v_call: TRBV5-1
cdr3_aa: CASSRNHPGLAGGVTTYNEQFF
cdr3_nt: TGCGCCAGCAGCCGCAACCACCCGGGACTAGCGGGGGGTGTGACCACCTACAATGAGCAGTTCTTC

clone_size: many
d_call: NA
j_call: TRBJ1-4
v_call: TRBV6-1
cdr3_aa: CASSDSSTNEKLFF
cdr3_nt: TGTGCCAGCAGCGACAGTTCAACTAATGAAAAACTGTTTTTT

clone_size: once
d_call: NA
j_call: TRBJ1-3
v_call: TRBV7-9
cdr3_aa: CASSQGGTQKGNTIYF
cdr3_nt: TGTGCCAGCAGCCAAGGGGGGACCCAGAAAGGAAACACCATATATTTT

clone_size: NA
d_call: NA
j_call: TRBJ2-2
v_call: TRBV18
cdr3_aa: CASSPRGSTGNTGELFF
cdr3_nt: TGTGCCAGCTCACCACGGGGGTCGACAGGGAACACCGGGGAGCTGTTTTTT

clone_size: many
d_call: NA
j_call: TRBJ2-2
v_call: TRBV6-1
cdr3_aa: CASSDGAQLNTGELFF
cdr3_nt: TGTGCCAGCAGTGACGGGGCACAGCTAAACACCGGGGAGCTGTTTTTT

clone_size: many
d_call: NA
j_call: TRBJ1-4
v_call: TRBV12-3/TRBV12-4
cdr3_aa: CASSSNPEKLFF
cdr3_nt: TGTGCCAGCAGTTCCAATCCTGAAAAACTGTTTTTT

clone_size: many
d_call: TRBD2
j_call: TRBJ2-1
v_call: TRBV7-9
cdr3_aa: CASSFPSGGAFEQFF
cdr3_nt: TGTGCCAGCAGCTTCCCTAGCGGGGGGGCATTTGAGCAGTTCTTC

clone_size: many
d_call: NA
j_call: TRBJ2-2
v_call: TRBV12-3/TRBV12-4
cdr3_aa: CASSGGDYTGELFF
cdr3_nt: TGTGCCAGCAGCGGTGGTGACTACACCGGGGAGCTGTTTTTT

clone_size: many
d_call: NA
j_call: TRBJ2-7
v_call: TRBV7-8
cdr3_aa: CASSSSSQGYEQYF
cdr3_nt: TGTGCCAGCAGCTCCTCCTCACAGGGCTACGAGCAGTACTTC

clone_size: many
d_call: TRBD1
j_call: TRBJ1-5
v_call: TRBV12-3/TRBV12-4
cdr3_aa: CASIKTGFGNQPQHF
cdr3_nt: TGTGCCAGCATTAAGACAGGGTTTGGCAATCAGCCCCAGCATTTT

clone_size: many
d_call: TRBD2
j_call: TRBJ2-3
v_call: TRBV7-2
cdr3_aa: CASSPWIAGGLGTQYF
cdr3_nt: TGTGCCAGCAGCCCGTGGATAGCGGGGGGGTTGGGTACGCAGTATTTT

clone_size: NA
d_call: NA
j_call: TRBJ1-1
v_call: TRBV11-1
cdr3_aa: CASSLAAGVNTEAFF
cdr3_nt: TGTGCCAGCAGCTTAGCGGCAGGGGTTAACACTGAAGCTTTCTTT

clone_size: once
d_call: NA
j_call: TRBJ2-5
v_call: TRBV14
cdr3_aa: CASSQDHRGETQYF
cdr3_nt: TGTGCCAGCAGCCAAGATCATAGAGGAGAGACCCAGTACTTC

clone_size: many
d_call: NA
j_call: TRBJ2-1
v_call: TRBV7-6
cdr3_aa: CASTQSGVYNEQFF
cdr3_nt: TGTGCCAGCACCCAGTCGGGTGTGTACAATGAGCAGTTCTTC

clone_size: NA
d_call: TRBD1
j_call: TRBJ1-1
v_call: TRBV7-6
cdr3_aa: CASSDRDRVSEAFF
cdr3_nt: TGTGCCAGCAGCGACCGGGACAGGGTTTCTGAAGCTTTCTTT